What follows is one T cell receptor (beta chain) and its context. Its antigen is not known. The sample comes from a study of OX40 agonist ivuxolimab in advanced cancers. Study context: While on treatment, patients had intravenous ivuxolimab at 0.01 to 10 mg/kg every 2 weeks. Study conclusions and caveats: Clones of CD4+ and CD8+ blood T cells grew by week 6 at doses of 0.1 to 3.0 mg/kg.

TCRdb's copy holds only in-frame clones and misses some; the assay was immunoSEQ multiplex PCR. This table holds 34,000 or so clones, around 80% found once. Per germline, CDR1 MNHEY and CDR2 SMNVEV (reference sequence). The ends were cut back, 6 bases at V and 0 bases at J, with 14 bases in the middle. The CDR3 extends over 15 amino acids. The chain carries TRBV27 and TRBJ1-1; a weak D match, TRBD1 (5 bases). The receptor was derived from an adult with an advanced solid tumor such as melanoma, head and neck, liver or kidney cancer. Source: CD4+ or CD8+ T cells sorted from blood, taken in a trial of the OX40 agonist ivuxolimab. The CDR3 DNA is TGTGCCAGCAGACCGGGACGGGTCATGAACACTGAAGCTTTCTTT. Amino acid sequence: CASRPGRVMNTEAFF.